The clone carrying this T cell receptor beta chain was counted once. What it recognizes is unknown. Measured with immunoSEQ multiplex PCR; TCRdb has only the in-frame clones, and not every one. The sample records 25,000 to 35,000 clones, around four fifths being singletons. These data belong to a study of T cell responses to AZD1222 COVID-19 vaccine. Findings and limits, study-wide: White British ancestry dominated among donors, who included more females, and clonal diversity was possibly underestimated. Baseline seropositives among AZD1222 recipients totaled only five or six.

V was pared by 1 base and J by 1 base, with 8 bases between. Germline CDR1 reads LNHDA; CDR2 reads SQIVND (reference sequence). The CDR3 is 15 amino acids. The chain recombines TRBV19 with TRBJ2-1, with D hard to call. The clonotype originates from an adult in good health. Material: peripheral blood, obtained on day 0 of AZD1222 vaccination. Written as DNA, the CDR3 is TGTGCCAGTAGTATAGCCGTACTGTCCTACAATGAGCAGTTCTTC. Residues: CASSIAVLSYNEQFF.